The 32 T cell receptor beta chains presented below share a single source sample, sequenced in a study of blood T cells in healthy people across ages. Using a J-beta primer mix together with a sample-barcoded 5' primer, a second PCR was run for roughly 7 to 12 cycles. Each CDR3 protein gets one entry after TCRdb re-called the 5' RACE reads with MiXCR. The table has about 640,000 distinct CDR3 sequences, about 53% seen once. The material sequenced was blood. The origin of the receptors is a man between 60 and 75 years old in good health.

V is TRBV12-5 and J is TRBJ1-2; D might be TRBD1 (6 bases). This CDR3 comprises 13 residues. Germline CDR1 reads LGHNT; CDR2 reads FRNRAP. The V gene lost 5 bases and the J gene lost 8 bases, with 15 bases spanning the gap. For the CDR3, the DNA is TGTGCTAGTGGTCCCAGACAGGCTCGAGGCTACACCTTC. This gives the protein CASGPRQARGYTF.

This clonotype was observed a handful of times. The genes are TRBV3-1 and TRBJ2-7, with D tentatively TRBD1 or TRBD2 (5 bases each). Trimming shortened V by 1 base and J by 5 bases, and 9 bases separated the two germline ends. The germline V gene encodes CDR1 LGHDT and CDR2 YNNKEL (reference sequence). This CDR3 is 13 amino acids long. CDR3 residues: CASSQGRDDEQYF. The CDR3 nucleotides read TGTGCCAGCAGCCAAGGCCGGGACGACGAGCAGTACTTC.

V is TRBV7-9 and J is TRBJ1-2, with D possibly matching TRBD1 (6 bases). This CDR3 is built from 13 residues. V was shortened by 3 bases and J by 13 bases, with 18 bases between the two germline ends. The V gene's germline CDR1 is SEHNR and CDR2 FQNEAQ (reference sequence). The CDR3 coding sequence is TGTGCCAGCAGCTTCGGCAAAAGGGGGGACCCCACCTTC. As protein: CASSFGKRGDPTF. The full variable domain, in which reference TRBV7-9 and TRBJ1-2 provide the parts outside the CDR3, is DTGVSQNPRHKITKRGQNVTFRCDPISEHNRLYWYRQTLGQGPEFLTYFQNEAQLEKSRLLSDRFSAERPKGSFSTLEIQRTEQGDSAMYLCASSFGKRGDPTFGSGTRLTVV.

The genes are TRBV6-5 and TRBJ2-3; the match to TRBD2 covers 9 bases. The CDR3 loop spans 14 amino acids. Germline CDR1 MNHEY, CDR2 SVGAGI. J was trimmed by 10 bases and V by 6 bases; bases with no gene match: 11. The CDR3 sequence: CASSREWRGGSQYF. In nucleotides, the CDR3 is TGTGCCAGCAGCCGCGAGTGGCGGGGGGGTTCGCAGTATTTT.

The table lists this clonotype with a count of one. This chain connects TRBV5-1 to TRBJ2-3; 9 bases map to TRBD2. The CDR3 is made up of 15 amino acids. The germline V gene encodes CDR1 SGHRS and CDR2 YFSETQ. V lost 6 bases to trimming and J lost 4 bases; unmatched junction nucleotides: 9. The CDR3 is CASTPLAGIADTQYF. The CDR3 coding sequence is TGCGCCAGCACCCCGCTAGCGGGGATCGCAGATACGCAGTATTTT.

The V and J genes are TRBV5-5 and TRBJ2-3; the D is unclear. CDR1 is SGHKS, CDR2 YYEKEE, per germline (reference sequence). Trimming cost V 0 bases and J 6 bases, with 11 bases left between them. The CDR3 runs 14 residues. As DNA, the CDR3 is TGTGCCAGCAGCTTGGAACTCGGCCCGGATACGCAGTATTTT. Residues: CASSLELGPDTQYF.

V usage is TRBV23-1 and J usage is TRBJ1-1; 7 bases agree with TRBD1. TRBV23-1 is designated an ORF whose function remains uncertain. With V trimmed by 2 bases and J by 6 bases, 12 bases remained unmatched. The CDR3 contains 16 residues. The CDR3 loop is CASSQNPIGGNAEAFF. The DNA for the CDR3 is TGCGCCAGCAGTCAAAACCCGATAGGGGGCAACGCTGAAGCTTTCTTT.

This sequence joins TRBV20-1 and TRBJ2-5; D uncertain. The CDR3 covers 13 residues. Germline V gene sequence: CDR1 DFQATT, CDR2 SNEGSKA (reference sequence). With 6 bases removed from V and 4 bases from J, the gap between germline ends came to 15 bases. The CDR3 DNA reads TGCAGTGCGAGAACACCCTCGGGAGAGACCCAGTACTTC. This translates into CSARTPSGETQYF.

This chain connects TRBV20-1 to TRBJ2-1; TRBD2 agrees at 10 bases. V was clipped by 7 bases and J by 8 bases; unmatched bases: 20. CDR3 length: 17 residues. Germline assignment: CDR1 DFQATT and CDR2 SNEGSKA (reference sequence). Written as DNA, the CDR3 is TGCAGTGTCGCCCCAGCGGGGGGGAGTCTTTTCAGTTATGAGCAGTTCTTC. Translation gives CSVAPAGGSLFSYEQFF.

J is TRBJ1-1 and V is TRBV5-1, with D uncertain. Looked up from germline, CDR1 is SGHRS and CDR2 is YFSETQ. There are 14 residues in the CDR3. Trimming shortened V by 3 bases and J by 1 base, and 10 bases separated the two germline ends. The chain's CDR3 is CASSSVSGNTEAFF. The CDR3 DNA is TGCGCCAGCAGCTCGGTCTCTGGGAACACTGAAGCTTTCTTT.

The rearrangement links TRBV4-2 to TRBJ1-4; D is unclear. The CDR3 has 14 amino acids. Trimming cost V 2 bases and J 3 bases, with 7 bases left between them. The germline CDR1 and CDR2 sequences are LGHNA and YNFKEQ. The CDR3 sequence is CASSQRAPNEKLFF. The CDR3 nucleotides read TGTGCCAGCAGCCAACGGGCACCTAATGAAAAACTGTTTTTT.

CDR3 sequence (DNA): TGTGCCAGCAGCCAGGACAGTTTCTTGGAAGCTTTCTTT. Translated, it gives CASSQDSFLEAFF. The chain recombines TRBV3-1 with TRBJ1-1; D might be TRBD1 (6 bases). Germline assignment: CDR1 LGHDT and CDR2 YNNKEL (reference sequence). The CDR3 runs to 13 residues. Trimming shortened V by 3 bases and J by 8 bases, and 13 bases separated the two germline ends. Filled out from reference TRBV3-1 and TRBJ1-1, the complete variable domain reads DTAVSQTPKYLVTQMGNDKSIKCEQNLGHDTMYWYKQDSKKFLKIMFSYNNKELIINETVPNRFSPKSPDKAHLNLHINSLELGDSAVYFCASSQDSFLEAFFGQGTRLTVV.

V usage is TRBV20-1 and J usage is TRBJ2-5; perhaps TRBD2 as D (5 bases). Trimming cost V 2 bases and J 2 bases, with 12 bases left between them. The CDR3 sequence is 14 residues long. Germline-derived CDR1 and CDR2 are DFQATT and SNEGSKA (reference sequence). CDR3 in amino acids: CSARYSGIQETQYF. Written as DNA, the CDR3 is TGCAGTGCTAGATATTCCGGGATTCAAGAGACCCAGTACTTC.

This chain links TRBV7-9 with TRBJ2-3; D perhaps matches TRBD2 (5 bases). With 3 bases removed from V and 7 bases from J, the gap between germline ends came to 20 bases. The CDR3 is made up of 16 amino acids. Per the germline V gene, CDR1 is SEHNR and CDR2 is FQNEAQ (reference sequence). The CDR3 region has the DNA TGTGCCAGCAGCTTTCCGTGGCTAGCTTCGGCGAATACGCAGTATTTT. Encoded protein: CASSFPWLASANTQYF.

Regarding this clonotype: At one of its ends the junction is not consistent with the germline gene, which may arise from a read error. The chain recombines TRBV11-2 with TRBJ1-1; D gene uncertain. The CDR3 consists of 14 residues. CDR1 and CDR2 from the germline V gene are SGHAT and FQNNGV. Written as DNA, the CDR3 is TGTGCCAGCAGCTTAGATCGAGTGAACACTGGAGCTTTCTTT. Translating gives CASSLDRVNTGAFF.

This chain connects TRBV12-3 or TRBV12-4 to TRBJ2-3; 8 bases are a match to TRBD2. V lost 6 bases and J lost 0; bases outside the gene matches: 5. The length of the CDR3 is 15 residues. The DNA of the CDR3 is TGTGCCAGCAGGCCGCGGGGGGAAAGCACAGATACGCAGTATTTT. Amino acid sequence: CASRPRGESTDTQYF.

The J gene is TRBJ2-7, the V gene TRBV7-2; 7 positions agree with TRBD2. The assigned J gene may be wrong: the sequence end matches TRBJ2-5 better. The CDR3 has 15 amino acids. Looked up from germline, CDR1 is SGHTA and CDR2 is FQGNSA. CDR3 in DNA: TGTGCCAGCAGCTCGCATGGGGCGCGGGAGGAGACCCAGTACTTC. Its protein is CASSSHGAREETQYF.

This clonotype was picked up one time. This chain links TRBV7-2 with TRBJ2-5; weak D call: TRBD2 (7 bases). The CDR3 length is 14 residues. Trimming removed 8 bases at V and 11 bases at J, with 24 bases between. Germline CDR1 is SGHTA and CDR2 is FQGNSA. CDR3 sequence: CASGSGTTTAEQYF. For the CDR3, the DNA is TGTGCCAGCGGAAGCGGGACAACCACGGCTGAGCAGTACTTC.

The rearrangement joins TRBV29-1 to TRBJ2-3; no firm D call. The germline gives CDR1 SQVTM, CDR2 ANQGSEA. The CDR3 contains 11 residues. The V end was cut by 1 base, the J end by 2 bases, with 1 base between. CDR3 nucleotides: TGCAGCGTTGAAGTCACAGATACGCAGTATTTT. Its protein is CSVEVTDTQYF.

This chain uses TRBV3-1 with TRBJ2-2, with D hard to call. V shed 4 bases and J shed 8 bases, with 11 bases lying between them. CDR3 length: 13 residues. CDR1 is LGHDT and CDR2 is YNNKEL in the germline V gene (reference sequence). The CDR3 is CASSPSFTGELFF. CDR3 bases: TGTGCCAGCAGCCCTTCATTTACTGGGGAGCTGTTTTTT.

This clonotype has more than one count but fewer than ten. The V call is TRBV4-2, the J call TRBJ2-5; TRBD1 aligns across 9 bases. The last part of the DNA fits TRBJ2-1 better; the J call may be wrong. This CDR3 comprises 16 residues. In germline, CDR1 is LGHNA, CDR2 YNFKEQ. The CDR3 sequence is CASSPTGTGTQETQFF. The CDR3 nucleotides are TGTGCCAGCAGCCCAACCGGGACAGGGACCCAAGAGACCCAGTTCTTC.

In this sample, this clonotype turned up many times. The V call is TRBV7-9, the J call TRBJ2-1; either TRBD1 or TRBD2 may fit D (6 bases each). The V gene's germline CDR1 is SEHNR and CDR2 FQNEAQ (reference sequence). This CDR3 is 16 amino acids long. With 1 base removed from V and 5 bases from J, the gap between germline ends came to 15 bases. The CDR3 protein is CASSLVERGDNNEQFF. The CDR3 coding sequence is TGTGCCAGCAGCTTAGTAGAGAGGGGGGACAACAATGAGCAGTTCTTC.

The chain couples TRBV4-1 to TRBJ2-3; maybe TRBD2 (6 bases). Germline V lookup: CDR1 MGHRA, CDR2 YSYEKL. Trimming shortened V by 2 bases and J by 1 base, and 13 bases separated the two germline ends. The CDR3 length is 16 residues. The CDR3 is CASSQPTGGGTDTQYF. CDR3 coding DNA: TGCGCCAGCAGCCAACCAACCGGCGGGGGCACAGATACGCAGTATTTT.

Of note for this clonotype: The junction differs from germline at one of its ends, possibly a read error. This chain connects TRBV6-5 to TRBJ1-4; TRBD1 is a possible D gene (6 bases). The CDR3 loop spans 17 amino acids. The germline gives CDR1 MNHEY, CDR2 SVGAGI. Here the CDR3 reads CASTYRARVSTNEKLFF. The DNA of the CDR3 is TGTGCCAGCACTTACAGGGCGCGTGTTTCAACTAATGAAAAACTGTTTTTT.

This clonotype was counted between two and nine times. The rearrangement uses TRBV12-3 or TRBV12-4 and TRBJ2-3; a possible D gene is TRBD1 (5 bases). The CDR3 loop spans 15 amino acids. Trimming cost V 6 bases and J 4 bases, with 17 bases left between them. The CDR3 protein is CASSPIKGWADTQYF. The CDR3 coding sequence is TGTGCCAGCAGCCCAATCAAGGGGTGGGCAGATACGCAGTATTTT.

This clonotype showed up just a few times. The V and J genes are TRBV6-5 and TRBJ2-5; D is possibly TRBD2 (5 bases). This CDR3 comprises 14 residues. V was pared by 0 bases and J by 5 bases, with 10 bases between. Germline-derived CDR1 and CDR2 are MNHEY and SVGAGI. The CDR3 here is CASSYSGRGETQYF. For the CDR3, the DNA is TGTGCCAGCAGTTACTCGGGTAGAGGGGAGACCCAGTACTTC.

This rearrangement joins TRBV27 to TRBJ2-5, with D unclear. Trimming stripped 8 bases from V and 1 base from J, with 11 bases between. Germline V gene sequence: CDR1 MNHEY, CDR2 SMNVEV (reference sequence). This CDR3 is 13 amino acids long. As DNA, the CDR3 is TGTGCCAGCGGGAAAGGGCGCCAAGAGACCCAGTACTTC. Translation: CASGKGRQETQYF.

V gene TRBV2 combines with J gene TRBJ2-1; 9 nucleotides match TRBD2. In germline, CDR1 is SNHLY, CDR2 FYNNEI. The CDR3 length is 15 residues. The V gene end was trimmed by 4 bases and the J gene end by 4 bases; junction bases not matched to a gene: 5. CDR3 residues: CASSGVLAGYNEQFF. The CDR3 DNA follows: TGTGCCAGCAGTGGAGTCCTAGCGGGATACAATGAGCAGTTCTTC.

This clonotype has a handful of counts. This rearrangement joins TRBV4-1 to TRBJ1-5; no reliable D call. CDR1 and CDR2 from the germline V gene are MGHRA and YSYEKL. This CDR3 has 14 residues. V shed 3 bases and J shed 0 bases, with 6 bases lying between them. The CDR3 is CASSHGGSNQPQHF. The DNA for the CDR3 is TGCGCCAGCAGCCATGGCGGTAGCAATCAGCCCCAGCATTTT.

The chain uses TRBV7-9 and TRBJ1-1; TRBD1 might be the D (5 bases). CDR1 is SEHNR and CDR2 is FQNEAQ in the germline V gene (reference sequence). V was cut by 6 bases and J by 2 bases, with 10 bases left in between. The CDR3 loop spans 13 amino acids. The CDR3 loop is CASRMGHNTEAFF. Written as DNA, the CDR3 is TGTGCCAGCAGAATGGGGCATAACACTGAAGCTTTCTTT.

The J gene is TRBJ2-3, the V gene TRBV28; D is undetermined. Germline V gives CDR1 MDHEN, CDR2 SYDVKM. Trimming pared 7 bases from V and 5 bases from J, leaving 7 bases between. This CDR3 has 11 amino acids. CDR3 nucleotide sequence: TGTGCCAGCAAAAGGGTAGATACGCAGTATTTT. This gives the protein CASKRVDTQYF. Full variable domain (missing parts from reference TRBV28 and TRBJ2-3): DVKVTQSSRYLVKRTGEKVFLECVQDMDHENMFWYRQDPGLGLRLIYFSYDVKMKEKGDIPEGYSVSREKKERFSLILESASTNQTSMYLCASKRVDTQYFGPGTRLTVL.

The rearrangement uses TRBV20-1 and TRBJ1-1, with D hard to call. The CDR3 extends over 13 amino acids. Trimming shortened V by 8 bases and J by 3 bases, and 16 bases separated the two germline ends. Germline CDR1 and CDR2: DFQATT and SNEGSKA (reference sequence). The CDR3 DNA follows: TGCAGTACTACAAAAACCTTCCACACTGAAGCTTTCTTT. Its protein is CSTTKTFHTEAFF.